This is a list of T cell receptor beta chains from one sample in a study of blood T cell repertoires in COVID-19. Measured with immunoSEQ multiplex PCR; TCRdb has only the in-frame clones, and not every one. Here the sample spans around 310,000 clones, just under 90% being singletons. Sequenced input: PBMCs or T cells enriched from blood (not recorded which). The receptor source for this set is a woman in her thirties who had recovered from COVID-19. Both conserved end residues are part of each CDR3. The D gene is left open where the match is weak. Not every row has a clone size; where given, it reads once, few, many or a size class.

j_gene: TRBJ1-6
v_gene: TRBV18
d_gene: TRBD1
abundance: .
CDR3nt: TGTGCCAGCTCACCACGATCGGGGGCGAACAGGGGGAAAGGTAATTCACCCCTCCACTTT
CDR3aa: CASSPRSGANRGKGNSPLHF

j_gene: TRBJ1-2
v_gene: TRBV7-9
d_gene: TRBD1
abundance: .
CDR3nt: TGTGCCAGCAGCCAAAGGGACAGGGCGAACTATGGCTACACCTTC
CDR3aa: CASSQRDRANYGYTF

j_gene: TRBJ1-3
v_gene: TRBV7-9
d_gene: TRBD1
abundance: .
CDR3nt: TGTGCCAGCAGCCCTCCGGGACAGGCCTTCTCTGGAAACACCATATATTTT
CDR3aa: CASSPPGQAFSGNTIYF

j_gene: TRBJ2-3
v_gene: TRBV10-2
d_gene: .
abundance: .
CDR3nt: TGCGCCAGCAGTGAGGTTAGTATCCAGGGGATAGATACGCAGTATTTT
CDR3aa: CASSEVSIQGIDTQYF

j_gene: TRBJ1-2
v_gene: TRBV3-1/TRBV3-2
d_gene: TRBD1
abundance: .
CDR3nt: TGTGCCAGCAGCTACTTCGGGACAGAGCATGGCTACACCTTC
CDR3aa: CASSYFGTEHGYTF

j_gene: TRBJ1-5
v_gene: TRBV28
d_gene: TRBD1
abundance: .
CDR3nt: TGTGCCAGCAGTTTACGGACAGGGGGCCCCCAGCCCCAGCATTTT
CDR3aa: CASSLRTGGPQPQHF

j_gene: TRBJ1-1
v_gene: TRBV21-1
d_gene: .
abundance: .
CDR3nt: TGTGCCAGCACCGTACTTTTGACAGGGGGGAACACTGAAGCTTTCTTT
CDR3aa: CASTVLLTGGNTEAFF

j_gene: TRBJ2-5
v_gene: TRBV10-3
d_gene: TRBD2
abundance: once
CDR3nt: TGTGCCATCAGCTCACGGGCGGGAGGAGATTTGCAAGAGACCCAGTACTTC
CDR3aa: CAISSRAGGDLQETQYF

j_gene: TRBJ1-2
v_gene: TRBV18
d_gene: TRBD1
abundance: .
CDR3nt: TGTGCCAGCTCATCTACAGGGGCCGCCTATGGCTACACCTTC
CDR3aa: CASSSTGAAYGYTF

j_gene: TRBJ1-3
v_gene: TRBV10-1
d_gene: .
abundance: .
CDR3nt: TGCGCCAGCACTGGGAGCTCTGGAAACACCATATATTTT
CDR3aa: CASTGSSGNTIYF

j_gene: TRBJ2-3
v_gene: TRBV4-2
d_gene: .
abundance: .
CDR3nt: TGTGCCAGCAGCCAAACCGACGGACTAGATACGCAGTATTTT
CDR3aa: CASSQTDGLDTQYF

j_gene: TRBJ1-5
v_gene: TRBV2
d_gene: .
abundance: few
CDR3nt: TGTGCCAGCAGTGAAGTGGGACAATTTAATCAGCCCCAGCATTTT
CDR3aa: CASSEVGQFNQPQHF

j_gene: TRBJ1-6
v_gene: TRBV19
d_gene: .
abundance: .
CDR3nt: TGTGCCAGTAGTGCCGGTTTGTATTCACCCCTCCACTTT
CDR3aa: CASSAGLYSPLHF

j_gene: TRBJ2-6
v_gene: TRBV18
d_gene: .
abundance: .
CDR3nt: TGTGCCAGCTCACCCCCCAGGATACCTGGGGCCAACGTCCTGACTTTC
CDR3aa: CASSPPRIPGANVLTF

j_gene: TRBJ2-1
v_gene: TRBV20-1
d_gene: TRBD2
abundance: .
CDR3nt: TGCAGTGCTAGTTCTGGACTAGCGTACAATGAGCAGTTCTTC
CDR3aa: CSASSGLAYNEQFF

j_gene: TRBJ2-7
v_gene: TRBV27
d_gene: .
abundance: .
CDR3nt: TGTGCCAGCAGTTTATTTGGAGTGACCTACGAGCAGTACTTC
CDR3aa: CASSLFGVTYEQYF

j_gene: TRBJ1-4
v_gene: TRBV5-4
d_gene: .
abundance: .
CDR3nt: TGTGCCAGCAGCCTGGACAGCCGTCTTGAAAAACTGTTTTTT
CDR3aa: CASSLDSRLEKLFF